This TCR beta chain emerged from a study of blood T cell repertoires in COVID-19. Study overall: Donors in the United States, Italy and Spain gave samples during acute or convalescent COVID-19.

The age range of participants was roughly 18 to 90 years, with residence in about two dozen US areas. Method: immunoSEQ multiplex PCR; TCRdb's copy keeps in-frame clones and lacks some. The repertoire holds some 320,000 clones, 85% seen once, with approximately 1.9% in the top ten. The source material was PBMCs or T cells enriched from blood (not recorded which). The origin of this receptor is a woman in her 30s who had been exposed to COVID-19.

The CDR3 nucleotides read TGTGCCAGCAGCTTCGTTCAACGGGAGCCTAACACCGGGGAGCTGTTTTTT. Its protein product is CASSFVQREPNTGELFF. The chain joins TRBV7-8 to TRBJ2-2; maybe TRBD2 (6 bases). This CDR3 has 17 amino acids. Germline V lookup: CDR1 SGHVS, CDR2 FQNEAQ. V lost 3 bases and J lost 2, with 16 bases in between.